This passage covers 28 T cell receptor beta chains from one sample sequenced in a study of blood T cell repertoires in COVID-19. The protocol was immunoSEQ multiplex PCR, while the TCRdb copy is restricted to in-frame clones and leaves out a portion. The top ten clones hold approximately 9% of a sample with about 320,000 clones, 87% of them seen once. Material: PBMCs or T cells enriched from blood (not recorded which). The origin of the receptors is a woman aged 18-29 years who had recovered from COVID-19.

The chain recombines TRBV18 with TRBJ2-1; TRBD2 agrees at 14 bases. The CDR3 length is 14 residues. In germline, CDR1 is KGHSH, CDR2 LQKENI. Germline trimming cut 8 bases from V and 4 bases from J; bases unmatched to any gene: 1. CDR3 bases: TGTGCCAGCCGACTAGCGGGAGGGTACAATGAGCAGTTCTTC. Translation: CASRLAGGYNEQFF.

This chain uses TRBV6-2 or TRBV6-3 with TRBJ1-1; 9 bases are shared with TRBD1. CDR1 MNHEY and CDR2 SVGEGT come from the germline V gene. This CDR3 is built from 15 residues. The junction had 8 bases not matched to a gene; V was cut back by 6 bases and J by 3 bases. CDR3 loop: CASSKPGQGDTEAFF. CDR3 sequence (DNA): TGTGCCAGCAGCAAACCGGGACAGGGCGACACTGAAGCTTTCTTT.

This clone was picked up a small number of times. V gene TRBV15 combines with J gene TRBJ1-1; D gene unclear. This CDR3 is 15 amino acids long. Germline V lookup: CDR1 LNHNV, CDR2 YYDKDF (reference sequence). Trimming pared 0 bases from V and 5 bases from J, leaving 13 bases between. DNA for the CDR3: TGTGCCACCAGCAGAGATCCTATGGGAGGTACTGAAGCTTTCTTT. It codes for CATSRDPMGGTEAFF. The variable domain in full, completed from reference TRBV15 and TRBJ1-1, reads DAMVIQNPRYQVTQFGKPVTLSCSQTLNHNVMYWYQQKSSQAPKLLFHYYDKDFNNEADTPDNFQSRRPNTSFCFLDIRSPGLGDTAMYLCATSRDPMGGTEAFFGQGTRLTVV.

V gene TRBV3-1 (or the pseudogene TRBV3-2) combines with J gene TRBJ2-1, with TRBD2 matching over 11 bases. The CDR3 has 16 residues. V lost 7 bases to trimming and J lost 5 bases; unmatched junction nucleotides: 10. Germline V CDR1 and CDR2: LGHDT, YNNKEL (reference sequence). The CDR3 protein is CASKQGPSGRHNEQFF. CDR3 nucleotides: TGTGCCAGCAAGCAAGGCCCTAGCGGGAGGCACAATGAGCAGTTCTTC.

The rearrangement links TRBV28 to TRBJ1-2; D is possibly TRBD1 (5 bases). This CDR3 comprises 11 residues. Germline loops: CDR1 MDHEN, CDR2 SYDVKM. The germline V and J ends were trimmed by 10 bases and 3 bases, with 9 bases remaining between them. CDR3 in DNA: TGTGCCACCTCAGGGTACTATGGCTACACCTTC. It translates to CATSGYYGYTF.

This sequence joins TRBV12-5 and TRBJ2-5; TRBD2 agrees at 12 bases. The CDR3 runs to 16 residues. The trim removed 3 bases at V and 4 bases at J, leaving 6 bases unmatched. Germline values: CDR1 LGHNT, CDR2 FRNRAP. The CDR3 region is CASGFSSGGAVETQYF. CDR3 nucleotides: TGTGCTAGTGGTTTTTCTAGCGGGGGGGCGGTAGAGACCCAGTACTTC.

In its sample, this clone was seen once. This CDR3 is CASSLGASGGQETQYF. DNA of the CDR3: TGCGCCAGCAGCTTGGGGGCTAGCGGGGGCCAAGAGACCCAGTACTTC. V usage is TRBV5-1 and J usage is TRBJ2-5; 10 bases are a match to TRBD2. V shed 0 bases and J 1 base; nucleotides not matched to a gene: 3. CDR1 is SGHRS, CDR2 YFSETQ, per germline. The CDR3 contains 16 residues.

The chain employs TRBV29-1 and TRBJ1-1; 8 bases fit TRBD1. V was clipped by 6 bases and J by 1 base; unmatched bases: 7. The CDR3 length is 14 residues. Germline V lookup: CDR1 SQVTM, CDR2 ANQGSEA. The CDR3 DNA sequence: TGCAGCGTCCAGAGAGACAGGGGGAACACTGAAGCTTTCTTT. Encoded protein: CSVQRDRGNTEAFF.

The CDR3 nucleotides are TGTGCCAGTAGTAGGGCAGGGGGGCGCTTGCCCTACGAGCAGTACTTC. Residues: CASSRAGGRLPYEQYF. The V gene is TRBV19, the J gene TRBJ2-7; D perhaps matches TRBD1 (7 bases). V lost 4 bases and J 2 bases, leaving 18 bases between the germline ends. CDR1 and CDR2 (germline): LNHDA, SQIVND (reference sequence). The CDR3 totals 16 residues.

The J gene is TRBJ1-2, the V gene TRBV27, with TRBD1 matching over 8 bases. The CDR3 is made up of 16 amino acids. V dropped 8 bases and J dropped 7; count of bases not matched to a gene: 18. From germline, CDR1 is MNHEY and CDR2 SMNVEV (reference sequence). CDR3: CASRQRSGGVGSGYTF. The CDR3 DNA sequence: TGTGCCAGCCGCCAGCGATCAGGGGGCGTTGGGAGTGGCTACACCTTC.

The chain uses TRBV25-1 and TRBJ1-3; D perhaps matches TRBD1 (6 bases). From germline, CDR1 is MGHDK and CDR2 SYGVNS. Trimming removed 5 bases from V and 2 bases from J, with 10 bases in between. This CDR3 is 14 amino acids long. The CDR3 DNA is TGTGCCAGCAGTCCACAGGGAACTGGAAACACCATATATTTT. The encoded protein is CASSPQGTGNTIYF.

This rearrangement joins TRBV30 to TRBJ1-3; D uncertain. Per germline, CDR1 GTSNPN and CDR2 SVGIG (reference sequence). V was trimmed by 2 bases and J by 4 bases, leaving 15 bases between them. The length of the CDR3 is 15 residues. The DNA of the CDR3 is TGTGCCTGGAGTTGGGCACCTTCTACAGGAAACACCATATATTTT. Its protein product is CAWSWAPSTGNTIYF. The entire variable domain, with the rest obtained from reference TRBV30 and TRBJ1-3, is as follows: SQTIHQWPATLVQPVGSPLSLECTVEGTSNPNLYWYRQAAGRGLQLLFYSVGIGQISSEVPQNLSASRPQDRQFILSSKKLLLSDSGFYLCAWSWAPSTGNTIYFGEGSWLTVV.

V gene TRBV11-2 combines with J gene TRBJ2-2, with a weak D call TRBD1 (6 bases). CDR3 length: 18 residues. V shed 3 bases and J shed 1 base, with 18 bases lying between them. CDR1 is SGHAT, CDR2 FQNNGV, per germline. Here the CDR3 DNA reads TGTGCCAGCAGCTTTAATCTGGTCTCCAGGGGGAACACCGGGGAGCTGTTTTTT. Its translation: CASSFNLVSRGNTGELFF. Full variable domain (rest looked up from reference TRBV11-2 and TRBJ2-2): EAGVAQSPRYKIIEKRQSVAFWCNPISGHATLYWYQQILGQGPKLLIQFQNNGVVDDSQLPKDRFSAERLKGVDSTLKIQPAKLEDSAVYLCASSFNLVSRGNTGELFFGEGSRLTVL.

This clone was seen only once. The chain couples TRBV2 to TRBJ2-7; a weak D match, TRBD1 (6 bases). V dropped 6 bases and J dropped 0 bases, with 15 bases sitting between them. This CDR3 has 15 residues. Germline CDR1 SNHLY, CDR2 FYNNEI. CDR3 DNA sequence: TGTGCCAGCAGGGGCGAGGTAGGGGGCTCCTACGAGCAGTACTTC. Translation gives CASRGEVGGSYEQYF.

The chain is built from TRBV5-1 and TRBJ1-4; tentative D call: TRBD1 (5 bases). Trimming pared 7 bases from V and 7 bases from J, leaving 17 bases between. CDR1 is SGHRS, CDR2 YFSETQ, per germline. This CDR3 is 14 amino acids long. In nucleotides, the CDR3 is TGCGCCAGCGGACGACAGCCTGAGCGTGAAAAACTGTTTTTT. This codes for CASGRQPEREKLFF. Supplemented by reference TRBV5-1 and TRBJ1-4, the full variable domain reads KAGVTQTPRYLIKTRGQQVTLSCSPISGHRSVSWYQQTPGQGLQFLFEYFSETQRNKGNFPGRFSGRQFSNSRSEMNVSTLELGDSALYLCASGRQPEREKLFFGSGTQLSVL.

A single count supports this clone. The V call is TRBV7-2, the J call TRBJ2-5, with 7 bases aligning to TRBD1. The germline V gene has CDR1 SGHTA and CDR2 FQGNSA. The length of the CDR3 is 16 residues. Trimming cost V 1 base and J 1 base; bases outside gene matches: 6. The CDR3 spells CASSLGPGQAQETQYF. The CDR3 nucleotides are TGTGCCAGCAGCTTAGGCCCCGGACAGGCCCAAGAGACCCAGTACTTC.

Relative to its sample, this clone is medium-sized. The chain is built from TRBV28 and TRBJ1-4, with no clear D. CDR1 and CDR2 (germline): MDHEN, SYDVKM. This CDR3 is 14 amino acids long. Trimming took off 1 base at V and 0 bases at J, with 3 bases between the two ends. This CDR3 reads CASSLSATNEKLFF. CDR3 DNA sequence: TGTGCCAGCAGTTTATCAGCAACTAATGAAAAACTGTTTTTT.

This rearrangement joins TRBV7-2 to TRBJ2-5; the D is unclear. The CDR3 has 15 residues. Trimming shortened V by 1 base and J by 4 bases, and 13 bases separated the two germline ends. Germline loops: CDR1 SGHTA, CDR2 FQGNSA. CDR3 nucleotides: TGTGCCAGCAGCTTAGGGGCCCGGTTTGGAGAGACCCAGTACTTC. This translates into CASSLGARFGETQYF. Variable domain in full (rest from reference TRBV7-2 and TRBJ2-5): GAGVSQSPSNKVTEKGKDVELRCDPISGHTALYWYRQSLGQGLEFLIYFQGNSAPDKSGLPSDRFSAERTGGSVSTLTIQRTQQEDSAVYLCASSLGARFGETQYFGPGTRLLVL.

Only one count was recorded for this clone. The chain is built from TRBV2 and TRBJ2-4; 10 bases are a match to TRBD2. Germline V lookup: CDR1 SNHLY, CDR2 FYNNEI. This CDR3 is 14 amino acids long. Losses at the gene ends were 8 bases for V and 4 bases for J; bases not matched to a gene: 5. The CDR3 sequence is CASGYSGRKNIQYF. CDR3 nucleotide sequence: TGTGCCAGCGGCTATAGCGGGAGGAAAAACATTCAGTACTTC. The variable domain in full, completed from reference TRBV2 and TRBJ2-4, reads EPEVTQTPSHQVTQMGQEVILRCVPISNHLYFYWYRQILGQKVEFLVSFYNNEISEKSEIFDDQFSVERPDGSNFTLKIRSTKLEDSAMYFCASGYSGRKNIQYFGAGTRLSVL.

The V call is TRBV4-3, the J call TRBJ2-3; TRBD1 aligns across 8 bases. The CDR3 contains 17 residues. Looked up from germline, CDR1 is LGHNA and CDR2 is YSLEER. V lost 0 bases to trimming and J lost 6 bases; unmatched junction nucleotides: 11. The CDR3 is CASSQDGGQGRLDTQYF. The CDR3 nucleotides are TGCGCCAGCAGCCAAGATGGAGGACAGGGTAGGTTGGATACGCAGTATTTT.

The genes are TRBV28 and TRBJ1-2; 7 bases map to TRBD1. CDR1 and CDR2 (germline): MDHEN, SYDVKM. There are 14 residues in the CDR3. V was clipped by 8 bases and J by 5 bases; unmatched bases: 11. The CDR3 nucleotides are TGTGCCAGCTACTTACAGGGGCTCTCTTATGGCTACACCTTC. Protein: CASYLQGLSYGYTF.

The V and J genes are TRBV10-2 and TRBJ2-3; 13 bases line up with TRBD2. Germline values: CDR1 WSHSY, CDR2 SAAADI. V was clipped by 8 bases and J by 5 bases; unmatched bases: 4. The length of the CDR3 is 14 residues. CDR3 amino acids: CASCGLAGEDTQYF. In DNA form, the CDR3 reads TGCGCCAGCTGCGGACTAGCGGGAGAAGATACGCAGTATTTT.

This clone was seen a few times. V is TRBV9 and J is TRBJ2-1, with TRBD1 as a possible D gene (6 bases). The CDR3 totals 14 residues. V gave up 0 bases and J gave up 4 bases, with 8 bases separating them. Germline V gene lookup returns CDR1 SGDLS and CDR2 YYNGEE. The CDR3 DNA is TGTGCCAGCAGCGTAGGGACAGCATACAATGAGCAGTTCTTC. This gives the protein CASSVGTAYNEQFF.

The chain carries TRBV9 and TRBJ2-1; 11 bases map to TRBD2. The germline V gene has CDR1 SGDLS and CDR2 YYNGEE. Losses at the gene ends were 3 bases for V and 3 bases for J; bases not matched to a gene: 5. This CDR3 has 16 residues. DNA for the CDR3: TGTGCCAGCAGCGCCCGACTAGCGGGAAGCTACAATGAGCAGTTCTTC. This translates into CASSARLAGSYNEQFF. Supplemented by reference TRBV9 and TRBJ2-1, the full variable domain reads DSGVTQTPKHLITATGQRVTLRCSPRSGDLSVYWYQQSLDQGLQFLIQYYNGEERAKGNILERFSAQQFPDLHSELNLSSLELGDSALYFCASSARLAGSYNEQFFGPGTRLTVL.

This clone was seen only a few times. The chain uses TRBV27 and TRBJ2-5, with 9 nucleotides matching TRBD2. This CDR3 contains 14 residues. J lost 5 bases, V lost 5 bases, and 6 bases had no gene match. The V gene's germline CDR1 is MNHEY and CDR2 SMNVEV (reference sequence). In nucleotides, the CDR3 is TGTGCCAGCAGTCGGGCGGGAGGGATCGAGACCCAGTACTTC. It yields the protein CASSRAGGIETQYF.

CDR3 loop: CASSQDRGDGGYTF. Written as DNA, the CDR3 is TGCGCCAGCAGCCAAGATCGGGGGGACGGAGGCTACACCTTC. This chain joins TRBV4-1 and TRBJ1-2; a possible D gene is TRBD1 (5 bases). This CDR3 contains 14 residues. Trimming removed 0 bases from V and 8 bases from J, with 13 bases in between. Germline CDR1 reads MGHRA; CDR2 reads YSYEKL.

This chain connects TRBV5-6 to TRBJ1-3; D call uncertain. The germline V and J ends were trimmed by 0 bases and 0 bases, with 7 bases remaining between them. Per the germline V gene, CDR1 is SGHDT and CDR2 is YYEEEE. The CDR3 has 15 amino acids. The CDR3 nucleotides read TGTGCCAGCAGCTTGGGTCGCAGCTCTGGAAACACCATATATTTT. Residues: CASSLGRSSGNTIYF. Together with reference TRBV5-6 and TRBJ1-3, the CDR3 gives the full variable domain: DAGVTQSPTHLIKTRGQQVTLRCSPKSGHDTVSWYQQALGQGPQFIFQYYEEEERQRGNFPDRFSGHQFPNYSSELNVNALLLGDSALYLCASSLGRSSGNTIYFGEGSWLTVV.

The gene calls are TRBV2 and TRBJ1-5, with 8 bases lining up with TRBD1. CDR1 is SNHLY, CDR2 FYNNEI, per germline. J was trimmed by 2 bases and V by 9 bases; bases with no gene match: 9. This CDR3 contains 15 residues. The CDR3 DNA reads TGTGCCAGTTCCGCGGACAGGGCCGGCAATCAGCCCCAGCATTTT. This codes for CASSADRAGNQPQHF.